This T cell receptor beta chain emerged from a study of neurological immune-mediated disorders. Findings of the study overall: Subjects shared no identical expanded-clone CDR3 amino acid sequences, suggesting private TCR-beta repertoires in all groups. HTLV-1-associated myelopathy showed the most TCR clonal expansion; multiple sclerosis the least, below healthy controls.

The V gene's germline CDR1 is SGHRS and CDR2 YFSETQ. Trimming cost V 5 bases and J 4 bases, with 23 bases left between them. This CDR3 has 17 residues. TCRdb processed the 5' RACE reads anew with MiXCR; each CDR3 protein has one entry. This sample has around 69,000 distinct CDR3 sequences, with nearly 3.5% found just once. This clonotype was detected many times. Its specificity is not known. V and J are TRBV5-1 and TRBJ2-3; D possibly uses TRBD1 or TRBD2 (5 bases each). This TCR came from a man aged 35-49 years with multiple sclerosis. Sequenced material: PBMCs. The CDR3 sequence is CASRQRIGAHGPDTQYF. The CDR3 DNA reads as TGCGCCAGCAGACAGAGGATCGGGGCCCACGGGCCAGATACGCAGTATTTT.